One sample yielded the 17 T cell receptor beta chains listed below, sequenced in a study of monozygotic twins with inflammatory bowel disease. TCRdb re-called the 5' RACE reads and gives one entry per CDR3 protein, without DNA. In all, the sample yields some 150,000 distinct CDR3 sequences. Input material: blood. The receptors derive from a human donor with ulcerative colitis or Crohn's disease, or a healthy co-twin of an affected twin (not recorded which).

V and J are TRBV7-7 and TRBJ2-5. Germline assignment: CDR1 SSHAT and CDR2 FNYEAQ (reference sequence). The CDR3 consists of 13 residues. This CDR3 is CASSLRIQETQYF. Full variable domain (rest looked up from reference TRBV7-7 and TRBJ2-5): GAGVSQSPRYKVTKRGQDVTLRCDPISSHATLYWYQQALGQGPEFLTYFNYEAQPDKSGLPSDRFSAERPEGSISTLTIQRTEQRDSAMYRCASSLRIQETQYFGPGTRLLVL.

This CDR3 reads CASSLEPSGGYEQYF. This chain uses TRBV5-6 with TRBJ2-7; TCRdb lists TRBD2, though no DNA is available to test this call. Germline CDR1 is SGHDT and CDR2 is YYEEEE. This CDR3 spans 15 amino acids.

This rearrangement joins TRBV28 to TRBJ2-5; TCRdb lists TRBD2, though no DNA is available to test this call. The CDR3 contains 15 residues. CDR1 and CDR2 (germline): MDHEN, SYDVKM. The CDR3 spells CASSLGGLLGETQYF.

CDR3 loop: CASSSTANTGELFF. The chain links TRBV7-3 to TRBJ2-2. Germline CDR1 SGHTA, CDR2 FQGTGA. This CDR3 region has 14 residues.

This chain connects TRBV7-2 to TRBJ2-3; TCRdb picks TRBD2, but there is no DNA to check that call. The CDR3 runs to 13 residues. Germline CDR1 SGHTA, CDR2 FQGNSA. The chain's CDR3 is CASSPVVWDTQYF. Filled out from reference TRBV7-2 and TRBJ2-3, the complete variable domain reads GAGVSQSPSNKVTEKGKDVELRCDPISGHTALYWYRQSLGQGLEFLIYFQGNSAPDKSGLPSDRFSAERTGGSVSTLTIQRTQQEDSAVYLCASSPVVWDTQYFGPGTRLTVL.

J is TRBJ1-5 and V is TRBV18. CDR1 is KGHSH, CDR2 LQKENI, per germline. There are 14 residues in the CDR3. CDR3 sequence reads: CASSTGSGNQPQHF.

The chain links TRBV5-1 to TRBJ2-7; TCRdb gives TRBD1 as the D gene, but with no DNA this cannot be confirmed. Germline V gives CDR1 SGHRS, CDR2 YFSETQ. CDR3 length equals 14 residues. CDR3: CASSLVQGLHEQYF.

This chain links TRBV7-3 with TRBJ1-1; the TCRdb D gene call, TRBD1, has no DNA to confirm it. The germline V gene has CDR1 SGHTA and CDR2 FQGTGA. The CDR3 is 13 residues long. CDR3 in amino acids: CASSFGQGAKAFF.

The chain joins TRBV20-1 to TRBJ1-1. The CDR3 consists of 14 residues. The germline CDR1 and CDR2 sequences are DFQATT and SNEGSKA (reference sequence). CDR3 amino acids: CSARRARGNTEAFF.

This clonotype ranks as large in terms of frequency. The J gene is TRBJ2-7, the V gene TRBV7-9. This CDR3 has 13 residues. Germline-derived CDR1 and CDR2 are SEHNR and FQNEAQ (reference sequence). The CDR3 here is CASSPAGTYEQYF.

The chain couples TRBV29-1 to TRBJ2-3; TCRdb outputs TRBD2, but without DNA this stays unchecked. The CDR3 sequence is 17 residues long. Germline lookup yields CDR1 SQVTM and CDR2 ANQGSEA. This CDR3 reads CSVSGTSGGARTDTQYF.

This chain connects TRBV18 to TRBJ2-3; the TRBD1 assignment by TCRdb is unverifiable without DNA. From germline, CDR1 is KGHSH and CDR2 LQKENI. The CDR3 loop spans 15 amino acids. CDR3 sequence: CASSPMKGGSDTQYF.

The chain's CDR3 is CASSASETQYF. The rearrangement uses TRBV5-1 and TRBJ2-5. CDR3 length: 11 residues. Germline lookup yields CDR1 SGHRS and CDR2 YFSETQ.

The J gene is TRBJ2-5, the V gene TRBV10-3. In germline, CDR1 is ENHRY, CDR2 SYGVKD. CDR3 size: 13 residues. CDR3 loop: CAISVNSQETQYF.

The chain's CDR3 is CASSQDTGGPYEQYF. This sequence joins TRBV4-3 and TRBJ2-7. CDR1 is LGHNA and CDR2 is YSLEER in the germline V gene. The CDR3 loop spans 15 amino acids.

The chain links TRBV11-2 to TRBJ1-3; checking the TCRdb D call of TRBD1 is not possible without DNA. The length of the CDR3 is 17 residues. From germline, CDR1 is SGHAT and CDR2 FQNNGV. The CDR3: CASSRIQGSYPGNTIYF.

The V call is TRBV15, the J call TRBJ1-1; TCRdb designates TRBD1, a call that cannot be tested without DNA. Germline V gene sequence: CDR1 LNHNV, CDR2 YYDKDF (reference sequence). The CDR3 is 14 residues long. CDR3 in amino acids: CATSSDRGILEAFF.